This T cell receptor beta chain was observed in a study of CD8+ T cells in alopecia areata (dated by TCRdb to 2017 to 2018). Regarding the study in general: The treated patients took part in an open-label pilot trial in which moderate-to-severe alopecia areata was treated with oral tofacitinib at 5 to 10 mg twice daily. RNA was obtained with the PAXgene miRNA kit for fixed scalp, the miRNeasy kit for PBMCs, and the RNeasy kit for mouse skin. The study used high-throughput TCRbeta sequencing to examine T cell clonal expansion in alopecia areata, in both the C3H/HeJ mouse model and human patients. Scalp tissue and sorted CD4+ and CD8+ peripheral blood T cells from patchy and totalis/universalis alopecia areata patients and from healthy controls were covered by human TCRbeta sequencing. Biopsies were taken from tofacitinib-treated patients at baseline and at 4 and 24 weeks of treatment, and a later scalp biopsy was taken in several of the tofacitinib-treated patients. Amplification of TCRbeta CDR3 regions was done by immunoSEQ multiplex PCR using 35 Vbeta forward primers and 13 Jbeta reverse primers. The SALT score, which quantifies the percentage of affected scalp surface area, was used to measure disease severity in treated patients. Patients received tofacitinib for 6 to 18 months and were then followed off drug for 6 months to check for delayed response and recurrence. Scalp clonality was compared across normal scalp (n=4), patchy alopecia areata scalp (n=8), and alopecia totalis/universalis scalp (n=8).

The library was prepared using the immunoSEQ multiplex PCR assay. RNA was extracted from all samples and reverse transcribed into cDNA as template for TCR sequencing. First-strand cDNA was synthesized using SuperScript III with a 2:1 mix of oligo-dT and random hexamers. A synthetic immune receptor repertoire was used to gauge amplification bias, and whatever bias remained was removed computationally. For the original study's pipeline: Raw reads were preprocessed to remove errors, and CDR3 was defined by IMGT conventions from the conserved cysteine to phenylalanine. Clonality was calculated as 1 minus Shannon entropy normalized by log2 of the number of productive unique TCRs. CD4 or CD8 identity of scalp clones was inferred by cross-referencing scalp TCRbeta sequences with sorted blood CD4 and CD8 repertoires. TCRdb holds this immuneACCESS table with in-frame rearrangements only. Some clones are missing; in checked studies, unresolved V genes explain under half, and the rest has no known cause. The V and J calls and clone size were taken over from that table, and D and trimming were inferred from the DNA. The sample profile shows 140,000 to 150,000 clones; 45% to 60% of them were found once. The top ten clones comprise less than 20% of the sample.

The time point label, read with the paper, signifies: roughly 27 days on oral tofacitinib. Read against the paper, the sample's treatment or condition label means: oral pan-JAK inhibitor, 5-10 mg twice daily. From alopecia areata patients, peripheral blood was collected along with lesional scalp punch biopsies. PBMCs were separated by density centrifugation and stained for CD3, CD4 and CD8, after which CD4+ and CD8+ T cells were sorted on a FACSAria. The sample holds a few counts of this clone. This clone's antigen is unknown. No per-base quality is available; no much larger clone lies one base away. The CDR3 runs 13 residues from the cysteine to the phenylalanine. Just CDR3 DNA is preserved here, 39 bases in frame from base 1. Trimmed from V: 8 bases; trimmed from J: 4 bases; junction bases lacking a gene match: 9. The germline V gene (reference sequence) provides CDR1 GTSNPN and CDR2 SVGIG. What the research found in general, with its limitations: Shared TCR sequences between patients were less evident than in mice, which may be partly attributable to HLA diversity in the patient population. Resident alphabeta T cells in normal human skin are also sequenced, complicating scalp TCR repertoire analysis, unlike mouse skin dominated by gammadelta T cells. The treated cohort was small, with a single nonresponder, so links between baseline CD8+ expansion and response need larger studies. Many expanded lesional clones persisted in scalp and blood during tofacitinib treatment, which may partly explain relapse after stopping treatment. Lesional scalp, especially in alopecia totalis/universalis, showed higher clonality and more expanded CD8+ clones than normal scalp, suggesting antigenic drive. With tofacitinib, both scalp clonality and the number of expanded CD8+ clones among the top 100 scalp clones went down significantly.

Sequencing used CD8+ T cells sorted from blood, obtained at week 4, from a patient treated with tofacitinib. The rearrangement combines TRBV30 with TRBJ2-7; 9 bases in between match TRBD1. The TCR comes from a human donor with alopecia areata. The DNA is as follows: TGTGCCGGTCTACCGGGACAGGGTTACGAGCAGTACTTC. Its translation is CAGLPGQGYEQYF.